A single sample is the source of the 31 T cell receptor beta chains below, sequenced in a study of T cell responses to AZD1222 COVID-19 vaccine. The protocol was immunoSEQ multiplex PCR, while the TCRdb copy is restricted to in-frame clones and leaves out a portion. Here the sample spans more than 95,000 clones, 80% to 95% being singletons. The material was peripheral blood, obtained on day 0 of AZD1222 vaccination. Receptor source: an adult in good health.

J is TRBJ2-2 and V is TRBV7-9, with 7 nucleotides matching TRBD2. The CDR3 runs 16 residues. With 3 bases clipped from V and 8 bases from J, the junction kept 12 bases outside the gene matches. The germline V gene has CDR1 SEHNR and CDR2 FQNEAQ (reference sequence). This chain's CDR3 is CASSFSEAGVSGELFF. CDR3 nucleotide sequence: TGTGCCAGCAGCTTTAGTGAGGCGGGAGTTTCGGGGGAGCTGTTTTTT.

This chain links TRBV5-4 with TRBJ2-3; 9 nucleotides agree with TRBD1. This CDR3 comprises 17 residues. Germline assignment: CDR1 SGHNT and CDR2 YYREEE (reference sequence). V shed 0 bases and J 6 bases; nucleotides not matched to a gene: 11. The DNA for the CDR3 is TGTGCCAGCAGCTTGGTTTCTGTGGGACAGGGAGGGGATACGCAGTATTTT. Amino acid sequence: CASSLVSVGQGGDTQYF. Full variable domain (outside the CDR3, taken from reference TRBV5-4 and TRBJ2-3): ETGVTQSPTHLIKTRGQQVTLRCSSQSGHNTVSWYQQALGQGPQFIFQYYREEENGRGNFPPRFSGLQFPNYSSELNVNALELDDSALYLCASSLVSVGQGGDTQYFGPGTRLTVL.

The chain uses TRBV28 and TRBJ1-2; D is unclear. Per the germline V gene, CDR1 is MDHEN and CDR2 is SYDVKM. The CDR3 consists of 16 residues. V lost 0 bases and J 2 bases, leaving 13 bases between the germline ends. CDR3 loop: CASSLWGSRRNYGYTF. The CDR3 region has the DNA TGTGCCAGCAGTTTATGGGGGTCTAGACGGAACTATGGCTACACCTTC.

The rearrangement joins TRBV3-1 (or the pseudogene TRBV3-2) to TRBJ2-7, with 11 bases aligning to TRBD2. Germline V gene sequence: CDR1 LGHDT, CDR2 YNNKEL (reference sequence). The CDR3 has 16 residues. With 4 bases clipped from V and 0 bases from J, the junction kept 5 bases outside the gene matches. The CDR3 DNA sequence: TGTGCCAGCAGCCTTGGACTAGCGGGCCACTCCTACGAGCAGTACTTC. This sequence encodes CASSLGLAGHSYEQYF.

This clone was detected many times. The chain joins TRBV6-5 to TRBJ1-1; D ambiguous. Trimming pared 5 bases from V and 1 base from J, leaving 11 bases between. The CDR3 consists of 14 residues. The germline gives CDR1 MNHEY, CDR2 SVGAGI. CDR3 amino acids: CASSTSQANTEAFF. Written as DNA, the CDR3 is TGTGCCAGCAGTACCAGCCAAGCGAACACTGAAGCTTTCTTT.

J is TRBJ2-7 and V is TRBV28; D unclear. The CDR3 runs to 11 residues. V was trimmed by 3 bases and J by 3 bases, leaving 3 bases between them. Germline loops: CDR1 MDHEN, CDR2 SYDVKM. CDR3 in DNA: TGTGCCAGCAGTTTTTTCTACGAGCAGTACTTC. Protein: CASSFFYEQYF.

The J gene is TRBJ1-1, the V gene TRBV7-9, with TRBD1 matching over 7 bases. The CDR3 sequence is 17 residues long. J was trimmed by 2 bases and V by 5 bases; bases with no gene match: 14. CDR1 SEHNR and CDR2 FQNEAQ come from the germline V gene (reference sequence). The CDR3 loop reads CASSTRTGDLKNTEAFF. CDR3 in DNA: TGTGCCAGCAGCACGAGGACAGGCGACTTAAAAAACACTGAAGCTTTCTTT. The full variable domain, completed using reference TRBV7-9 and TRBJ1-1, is DTGVSQNPRHKITKRGQNVTFRCDPISEHNRLYWYRQTLGQGPEFLTYFQNEAQLEKSRLLSDRFSAERPKGSFSTLEIQRTEQGDSAMYLCASSTRTGDLKNTEAFFGQGTRLTVV.

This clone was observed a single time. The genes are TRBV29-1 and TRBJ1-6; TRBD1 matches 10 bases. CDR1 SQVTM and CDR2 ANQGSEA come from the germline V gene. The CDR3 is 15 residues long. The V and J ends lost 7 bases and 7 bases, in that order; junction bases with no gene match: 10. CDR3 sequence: CSARRGTGDNSPLHF. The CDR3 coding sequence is TGCAGCGCGAGGAGGGGGACAGGGGACAATTCACCCCTCCACTTT.

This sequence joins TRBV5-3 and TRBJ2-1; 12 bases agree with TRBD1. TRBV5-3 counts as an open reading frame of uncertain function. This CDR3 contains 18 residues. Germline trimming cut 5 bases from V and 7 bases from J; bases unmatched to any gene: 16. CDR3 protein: CARRWLNNRDRGRNEQFF. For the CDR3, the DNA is TGTGCCAGAAGGTGGCTAAACAACCGGGACAGGGGGCGGAATGAGCAGTTCTTC.

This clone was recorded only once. CDR3 sequence: CASTQGGTDTQYF. The CDR3 nucleotides are TGTGCCAGCACCCAAGGGGGCACAGATACGCAGTATTTT. The chain links TRBV25-1 to TRBJ2-3; a weak D match, TRBD1 (5 bases). Deletions cut 7 bases from V and 1 base from J, with 9 bases between. The CDR3 length is 13 residues. CDR1 and CDR2 from the germline V gene are MGHDK and SYGVNS.

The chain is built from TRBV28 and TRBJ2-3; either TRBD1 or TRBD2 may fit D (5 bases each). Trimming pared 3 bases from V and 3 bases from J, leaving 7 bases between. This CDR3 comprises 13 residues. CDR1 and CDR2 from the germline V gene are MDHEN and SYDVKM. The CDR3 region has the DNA TGTGCCAGCAGTTTGGGGGTGACAGATACGCAGTATTTT. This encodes CASSLGVTDTQYF.

The CDR3 here is CASSGQQSPLHF. CDR3 nucleotides: TGTGCCAGCAGCGGACAGCAATCACCCCTCCACTTT. The rearrangement uses TRBV5-4 and TRBJ1-6; D is possibly TRBD1 (6 bases). The V gene lost 4 bases and the J gene lost 10 bases, with 9 bases spanning the gap. CDR1 SGHNT and CDR2 YYREEE come from the germline V gene (reference sequence). The CDR3 runs to 12 residues.

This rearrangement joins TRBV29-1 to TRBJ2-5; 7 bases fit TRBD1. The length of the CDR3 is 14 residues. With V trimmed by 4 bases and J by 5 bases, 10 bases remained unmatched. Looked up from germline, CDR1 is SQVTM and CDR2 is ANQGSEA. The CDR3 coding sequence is TGCAGCGTTGGCCCGGGACAGCTAAGGGAGACCCAGTACTTC. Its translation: CSVGPGQLRETQYF.

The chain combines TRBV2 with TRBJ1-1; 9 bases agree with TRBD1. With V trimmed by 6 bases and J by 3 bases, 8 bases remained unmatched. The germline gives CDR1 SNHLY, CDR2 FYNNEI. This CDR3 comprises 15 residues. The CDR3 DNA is TGTGCCAGCAGCGGACAGGGGCTAGGGCACACTGAAGCTTTCTTT. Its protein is CASSGQGLGHTEAFF.

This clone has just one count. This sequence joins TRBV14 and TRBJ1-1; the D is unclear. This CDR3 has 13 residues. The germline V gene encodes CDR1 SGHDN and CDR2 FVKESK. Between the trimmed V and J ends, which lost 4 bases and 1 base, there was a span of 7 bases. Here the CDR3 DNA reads TGTGCCAGCAGCCTGATACAGAACACTGAAGCTTTCTTT. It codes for CASSLIQNTEAFF.

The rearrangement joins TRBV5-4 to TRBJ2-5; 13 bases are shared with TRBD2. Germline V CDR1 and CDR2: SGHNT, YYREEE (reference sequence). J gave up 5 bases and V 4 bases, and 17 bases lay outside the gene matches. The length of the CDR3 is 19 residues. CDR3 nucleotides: TGTGCCAGCAGCAGTCCCGGGACTAGCGGGACCGGCATCCGGGAGACCCAGTACTTC. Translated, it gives CASSSPGTSGTGIRETQYF.

CDR3 protein: CASSVNSQNTEAFF. CDR3 nucleotides: TGTGCCAGCAGCGTCAACTCTCAGAACACTGAAGCTTTCTTT. The rearrangement uses TRBV9 and TRBJ1-1; D ambiguous. Germline V gene data show CDR1 as SGDLS and CDR2 as YYNGEE. V was cut by 2 bases and J by 1 base, with 9 bases left in between. The CDR3 loop spans 14 amino acids.

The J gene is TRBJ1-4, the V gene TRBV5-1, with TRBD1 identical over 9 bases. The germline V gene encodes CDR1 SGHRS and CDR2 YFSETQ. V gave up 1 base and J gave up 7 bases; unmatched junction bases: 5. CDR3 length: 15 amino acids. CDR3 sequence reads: CASSLRTGEGEKLFF. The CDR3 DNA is TGCGCCAGCAGCTTGAGGACAGGGGAGGGTGAAAAACTGTTTTTT.

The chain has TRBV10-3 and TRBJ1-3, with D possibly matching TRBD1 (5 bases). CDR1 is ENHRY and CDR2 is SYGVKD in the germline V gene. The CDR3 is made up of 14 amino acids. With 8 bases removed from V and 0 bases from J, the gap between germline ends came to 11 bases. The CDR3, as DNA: TGTGCCATCTGGCGAGGGGACTCTGGAAACACCATATATTTT. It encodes CAIWRGDSGNTIYF.

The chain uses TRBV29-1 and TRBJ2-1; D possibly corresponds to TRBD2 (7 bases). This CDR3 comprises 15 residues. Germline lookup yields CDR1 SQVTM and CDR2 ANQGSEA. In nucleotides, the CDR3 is TGCAGTGCAGGGGACTACCCGAGCTCCTACAATGAGCAGTTCTTC. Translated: CSAGDYPSSYNEQFF.

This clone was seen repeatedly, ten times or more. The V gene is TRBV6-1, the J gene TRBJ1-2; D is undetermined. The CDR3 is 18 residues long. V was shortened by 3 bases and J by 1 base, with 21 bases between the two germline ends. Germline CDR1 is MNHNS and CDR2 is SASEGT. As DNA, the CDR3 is TGTGCCAGCAGTGAGCTCGTTGGAGAGAGGGAGGATAACTATGGCTACACCTTC. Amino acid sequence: CASSELVGEREDNYGYTF.

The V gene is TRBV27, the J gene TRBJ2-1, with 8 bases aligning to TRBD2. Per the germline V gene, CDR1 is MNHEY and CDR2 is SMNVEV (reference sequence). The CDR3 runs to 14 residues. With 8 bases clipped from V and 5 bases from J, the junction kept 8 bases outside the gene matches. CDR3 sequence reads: CASATGTRHNEQFF. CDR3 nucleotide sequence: TGTGCCAGCGCAACCGGGACTAGACACAATGAGCAGTTCTTC.

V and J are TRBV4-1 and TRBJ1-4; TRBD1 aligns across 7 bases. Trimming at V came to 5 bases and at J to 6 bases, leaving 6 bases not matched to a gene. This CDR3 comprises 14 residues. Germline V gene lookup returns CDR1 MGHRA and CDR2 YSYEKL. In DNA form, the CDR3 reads TGCGCCAGCAGCAGACAGGGAATGTATGAAAAACTGTTTTTT. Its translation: CASSRQGMYEKLFF.

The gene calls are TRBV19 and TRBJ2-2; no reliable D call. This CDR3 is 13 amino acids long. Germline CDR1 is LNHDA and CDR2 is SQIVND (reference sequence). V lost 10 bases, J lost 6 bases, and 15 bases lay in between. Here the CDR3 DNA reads TGTGCCACCCAGTCGTTCTGGGCCGGGGAGCTGTTTTTT. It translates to CATQSFWAGELFF. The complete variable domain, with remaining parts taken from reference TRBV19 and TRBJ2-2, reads DGGITQSPKYLFRKEGQNVTLSCEQNLNHDAMYWYRQDPGQGLRLIYYSQIVNDFQKGDIAEGYSVSREKKESFPLTVTSAQKNPTAFYLCATQSFWAGELFFGEGSRLTVL.

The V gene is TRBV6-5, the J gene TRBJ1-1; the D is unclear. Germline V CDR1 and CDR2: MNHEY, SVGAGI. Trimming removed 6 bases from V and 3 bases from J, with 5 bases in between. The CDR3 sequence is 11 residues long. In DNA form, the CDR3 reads TGTGCCAGCAGACAAGACACTGAAGCTTTCTTT. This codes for CASRQDTEAFF.

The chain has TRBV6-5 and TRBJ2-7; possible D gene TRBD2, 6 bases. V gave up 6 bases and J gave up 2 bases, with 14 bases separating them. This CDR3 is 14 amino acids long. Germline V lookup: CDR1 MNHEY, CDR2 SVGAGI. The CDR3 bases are TGTGCCAGCAGCCGCCTGGGAGGAACCTACGAGCAGTACTTC. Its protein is CASSRLGGTYEQYF.

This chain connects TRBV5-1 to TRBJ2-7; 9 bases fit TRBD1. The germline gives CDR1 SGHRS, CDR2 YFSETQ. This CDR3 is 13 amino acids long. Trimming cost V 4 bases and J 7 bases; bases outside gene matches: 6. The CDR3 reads CASSAKQGAEQYF. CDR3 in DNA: TGCGCCAGCAGCGCTAAACAGGGGGCGGAGCAGTACTTC.

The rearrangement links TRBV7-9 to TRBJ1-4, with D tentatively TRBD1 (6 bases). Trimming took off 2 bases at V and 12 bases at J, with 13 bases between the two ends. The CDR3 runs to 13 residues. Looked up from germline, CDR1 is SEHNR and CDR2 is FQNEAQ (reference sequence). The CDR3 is CASSLFEQGELFF. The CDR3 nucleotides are TGTGCCAGCAGCTTATTCGAACAGGGTGAACTGTTTTTT.

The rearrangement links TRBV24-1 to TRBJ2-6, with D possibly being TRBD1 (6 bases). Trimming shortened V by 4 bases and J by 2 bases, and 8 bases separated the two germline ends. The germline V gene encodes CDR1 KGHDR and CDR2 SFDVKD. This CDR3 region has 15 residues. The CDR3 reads CATSDAGAGANVLTF. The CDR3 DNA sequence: TGTGCCACCAGTGACGCAGGGGCTGGGGCCAACGTCCTGACTTTC.

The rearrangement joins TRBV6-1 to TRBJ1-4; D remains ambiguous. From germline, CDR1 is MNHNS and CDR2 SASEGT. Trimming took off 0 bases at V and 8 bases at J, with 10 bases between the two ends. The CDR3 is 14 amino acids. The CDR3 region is CASSEAGEIEKLFF. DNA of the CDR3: TGTGCCAGCAGTGAAGCGGGCGAAATCGAAAAACTGTTTTTT.

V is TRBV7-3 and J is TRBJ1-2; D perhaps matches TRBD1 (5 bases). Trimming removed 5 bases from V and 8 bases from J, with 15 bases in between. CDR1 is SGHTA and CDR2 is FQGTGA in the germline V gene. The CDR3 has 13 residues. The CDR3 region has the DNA TGTGCCAGCAGCCCCAACGGGGGAGGCGGCTACACCTTC. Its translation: CASSPNGGGGYTF.